The 15 T cell receptor beta chains presented below share a single source sample, sequenced in a study of blood T cells in healthy people across ages (dated by TCRdb to about 2015). Library preparation employed 5' RACE. The sequencer listed for this sample is Illumina HiSeq 2500. A second PCR of about 6 to 11 cycles was run with a J-beta primer mix and a sample-barcoded 5' primer. TCRdb redid the processing of the public reads, applying fastp at Q25 and MiXCR, and retained in-frame beta chains. Every entry covers one CDR3 protein and lists the most common genes and DNA from its rows. This sample holds under 800,000 distinct CDR3 sequences; under 25% were observed only once. Of the sample, under 4% falls within the top ten clones. The sample was blood. The receptors were sampled from an older man in good health.

The V gene is TRBV9, the J gene TRBJ1-1, with TRBD1 matching 10 bases. There are 15 residues in the CDR3. Losses at the gene ends were 0 bases for V and 8 bases for J; bases not matched to a gene: 7. Germline lookup yields CDR1 SGDLS and CDR2 YYNGEE. The CDR3 spells CASSVGALGQGEAFF. DNA for the CDR3: TGTGCCAGCAGCGTAGGCGCATTGGGACAGGGGGAAGCTTTCTTT.

The chain has TRBV3-1 and TRBJ1-5; D is ambiguous. V was shortened by 0 bases and J by 5 bases, with 5 bases between the two germline ends. The CDR3 has 13 residues. Germline V CDR1 and CDR2: LGHDT, YNNKEL (reference sequence). The CDR3 DNA is TGTGCCAGCAGCCAAGATCCTCATCAGCCCCAGCATTTT. The encoded protein is CASSQDPHQPQHF.

This clonotype showed up many times. The chain links TRBV6-4 to TRBJ1-4; D gene unclear. Germline loops: CDR1 MRHNA, CDR2 SNTAGT. The V and J ends lost 4 bases and 8 bases respectively, with 11 bases between them. This CDR3 has 13 residues. CDR3 bases: TGTGCCAGCAGTGTCGGAGAAGGAGAAAAACTGTTTTTT. Its protein product is CASSVGEGEKLFF.

This clonotype was seen a few times. V gene TRBV5-1 combines with J gene TRBJ2-7, with TRBD2 matching 7 bases. Germline CDR1 is SGHRS and CDR2 is YFSETQ. V lost 3 bases, J lost 4 bases, and 10 bases stayed unmatched. This CDR3 has 15 residues. The CDR3 sequence: CASSSAGSGLYEQYF. The CDR3 nucleotides read TGCGCCAGCAGCTCCGCCGGTAGCGGGTTATACGAGCAGTACTTC.

At least ten counts were recorded for this clonotype. The chain joins TRBV10-3 to TRBJ2-6, with unresolved D. Germline V gene lookup returns CDR1 ENHRY and CDR2 SYGVKD. The CDR3 runs 15 residues. V gave up 4 bases and J gave up 3 bases, with 10 bases separating them. The DNA for the CDR3 is TGTGCCATCAGTGTTTATGGTGGTGGGGCCAACGTCCTGACTTTC. Protein: CAISVYGGGANVLTF.

This clonotype appeared a few times. The chain carries TRBV3-1 and TRBJ2-1, with 7 bases aligning to TRBD2. Looked up from germline, CDR1 is LGHDT and CDR2 is YNNKEL (reference sequence). J was trimmed by 2 bases and V by 0 bases; bases with no gene match: 4. The length of the CDR3 is 16 residues. CDR3 residues: CASSQDIGRPYNEQFF. CDR3 sequence (DNA): TGTGCCAGCAGCCAAGATATCGGGAGGCCCTACAATGAGCAGTTCTTC.

This clonotype was seen more than once but under ten times. Given the absence of the conserved phenylalanine or tryptophan at the CDR3 end, a read error is likely. The genes are TRBV27 and TRBJ1-1; weak D call: TRBD1 (6 bases). CDR1 is MNHEY, CDR2 SMNVEV, per germline (reference sequence). Trimming cost V 6 bases and J 3 bases, with 17 bases left between them. CDR3 length: 15 amino acids. The CDR3 protein is CASSTLGGAYTEAFS. Here the CDR3 DNA reads TGTGCCAGCAGCACCCTCGGGGGCGCGTACACTGAAGCTTTCTCT.

In its sample, this clonotype was seen a few times. The CDR3 is CSASDRARMQPQHF. CDR3 in DNA: TGCAGTGCTAGCGATCGGGCCCGAATGCAGCCCCAGCATTTT. The chain employs TRBV20-1 and TRBJ1-5; unclear D gene. Germline V gene sequence: CDR1 DFQATT, CDR2 SNEGSKA (reference sequence). This CDR3 region has 14 residues. The V gene lost 3 bases and the J gene lost 7 bases, with 16 bases spanning the gap.

This clonotype has only a few counts. The V and J genes are TRBV7-2 and TRBJ2-4, with TRBD1 identical over 9 bases. Germline values: CDR1 SGHTA, CDR2 FQGNSA. The ends lost 1 base at V and 8 bases at J; junction bases unmatched: 6. This CDR3 is built from 15 residues. The CDR3 DNA sequence: TGTGCCAGCAGCTTAGAAGGGACAGGGAGGGACATTCAGTACTTC. This encodes CASSLEGTGRDIQYF.

A few counts support this clonotype. The germline gene is not matched at one end of the junction; a read error may be the cause. The V gene is TRBV20-1, the J gene TRBJ1-3; D is uncertain. The V gene's germline CDR1 is DFQATT and CDR2 SNEGSKA (reference sequence). This CDR3 comprises 13 residues. CDR3 in amino acids: CSARPLTGNTIYF. CDR3 in DNA: TGCAGTGCTAGACCGTTGACTGGGAACACCATATATTTT.

This clonotype was recorded a few times. This rearrangement joins TRBV28 to TRBJ2-5; D unresolved. V lost 2 bases to trimming and J lost 2 bases, with 9 bases between them. Germline loops: CDR1 MDHEN, CDR2 SYDVKM. CDR3 length equals 14 residues. The CDR3 region is CASSLLPSQETQYF. CDR3 coding DNA: TGTGCCAGCAGTTTACTTCCCAGTCAAGAGACCCAGTACTTC.

Notes on this clonotype: A much larger clone lies one base from this, so it may be a read error. The chain uses TRBV5-1 and TRBJ1-1; a weak D match, TRBD1 (5 bases). This CDR3 spans 16 amino acids. Per germline, CDR1 SGHRS and CDR2 YFSETQ. The CDR3, as DNA: TGCGCCTGCAGCTTGGAGGGGTCGGGCATGAACACTGAAGCTTTCTTT. Residues: CACSLEGSGMNTEAFF.

A few counts support this clonotype. V usage is TRBV4-1 and J usage is TRBJ2-3, with TRBD1 matching over 7 bases. The CDR3 is made up of 16 amino acids. Germline V gene data show CDR1 as MGHRA and CDR2 as YSYEKL. J lost 0 bases, V lost 5 bases, and 8 bases had no gene match. For the CDR3, the DNA is TGCGCCAGCAGCAGACAGGGAGATCCCAGCACAGATACGCAGTATTTT. This encodes CASSRQGDPSTDTQYF.

This clonotype came up a few times. This rearrangement joins TRBV12-3 or TRBV12-4 to TRBJ1-2; D not certain. Trimming pared 7 bases from V and 8 bases from J, leaving 11 bases between. The CDR3 is made up of 11 amino acids. CDR3 nucleotides: TGTGCCAGCACCGACAATCGGGGCTACACCTTC. Residues: CASTDNRGYTF.

The gene calls are TRBV12-3 or TRBV12-4 and TRBJ2-5, with TRBD2 matching over 10 bases. Trimming at V came to 5 bases and at J to 6 bases, leaving 9 bases not matched to a gene. The CDR3 contains 15 residues. CDR3 protein: CASSTLASGSKTQYF. CDR3 DNA sequence: TGTGCCAGCAGTACTTTGGCTAGCGGGAGTAAGACCCAGTACTTC.